These T cell receptor beta chains were read from a single sample in a study of shared clonotypes between healthy human individuals. Generated by immunoSEQ multiplex PCR, the TCRdb table keeps only in-frame clones and is missing some. The profile shows approximately 500,000 clones, around 74% of them singletons. The sequenced sample was PBMCs. These receptors came from a middle-aged woman in good health. Some clones in this sample may be carry-over from other donors' samples. Both conserved end residues are part of each CDR3. Each record gives: V gene, J gene, D gene, clone size, CDR3 protein, CDR3 DNA. D genes are given only for firm matches. Only part of the rows carry a size: once, few, many, or a class if the clone is expanded.

TRBV11-2	TRBJ2-1	NA	NA	CASSPRGSYNEQFF	TGTGCCAGCTCCCCCAGGGGCTCCTACAATGAGCAGTTCTTC
TRBV28	TRBJ2-6	TRBD1	NA	CASSSGTGGTGANVLTF	TGTGCCAGCAGTTCCGGGACAGGGGGCACTGGGGCCAACGTCCTGACTTTC
TRBV7-2	TRBJ2-2	NA	NA	CASGTQVGELFF	TGTGCCAGCGGCACCCAGGTCGGGGAGCTGTTTTTT
TRBV6-5	TRBJ2-1	NA	NA	CASSYSSRSSYNEQFF	TGTGCCAGCAGTTACTCTAGCCGGAGCTCCTACAATGAGCAGTTCTTC
TRBV27	TRBJ2-3	TRBD2	NA	CASSLAGAGTDTQYF	TGTGCCAGCAGTCTAGCGGGAGCGGGCACAGATACGCAGTATTTT
TRBV20-1	TRBJ2-7	NA	NA	CSASRPYEQYF	TGCAGTGCTTCACGTCCCTACGAGCAGTACTTC
TRBV2	TRBJ2-2	NA	many	CASSERGRNTGELFF	TGTGCCAGCAGTGAAAGGGGCCGGAACACCGGGGAGCTGTTTTTT
TRBV29-1	TRBJ2-3	TRBD1	NA	CSVVGGRGLEGTDTQYF	TGCAGCGTTGTTGGGGGCAGGGGGCTTGAGGGAACAGATACGCAGTATTTT
TRBV7-9	TRBJ1-6	NA	NA	CAGEGDSPLHF	TGTGCCGGCGAGGGGGATTCACCCCTCCACTTT
TRBV6-6	TRBJ1-2	NA	NA	CASSDPNYGYTF	TGTGCCAGCAGTGACCCAAACTATGGCTACACCTTC
TRBV7-3	TRBJ2-5	NA	NA	CASSLTRAETQYF	TGTGCCAGCAGCTTAACACGGGCGGAGACCCAGTACTTC
TRBV10-3	TRBJ2-7	NA	NA	CAIRLSGEETYEQYF	TGTGCCATCAGGCTTTCAGGGGAGGAGACCTACGAGCAGTACTTC
TRBV15	TRBJ1-2	TRBD1	NA	CATSVLQGEGGYTF	TGTGCCACCAGCGTACTACAGGGGGAAGGCGGCTACACCTTC
TRBV18	TRBJ2-1	NA	NA	CASSPLWSSYNEQFF	TGTGCCAGCTCACCACTCTGGAGCTCCTACAATGAGCAGTTCTTC
TRBV7-8	TRBJ1-1	NA	many	CASSLWDGDTEAFF	TGTGCCAGCAGCTTATGGGATGGAGACACTGAAGCTTTCTTT
TRBV7-8	TRBJ1-1	NA	NA	CASSLGRGVNTEAFF	TGTGCCAGCAGCTTAGGTCGGGGGGTGAACACTGAAGCTTTCTTT
TRBV7-3	TRBJ2-1	NA	NA	CASGLGPNNEQFF	TGTGCCAGCGGTTTAGGGCCTAACAATGAGCAGTTCTTC
TRBV10-3	TRBJ2-7	NA	NA	CAISLDANDYEQYF	TGTGCCATCAGTTTGGACGCTAATGACTACGAGCAGTACTTC
TRBV7-3	TRBJ2-5	TRBD2	NA	CASSSGTSEGTQYF	TGTGCCAGCAGCAGCGGGACTAGCGAAGGGACCCAGTACTTC
TRBV5-1	TRBJ2-5	NA	once	CASRRADQETQYF	TGCGCCAGCAGGCGGGCAGACCAAGAGACCCAGTACTTC
TRBV29-1	TRBJ2-1	NA	NA	CSVRPLRGSNEQFF	TGCAGCGTTCGCCCACTGCGTGGGAGTAATGAGCAGTTCTTC
TRBV2	TRBJ2-7	NA	NA	CASSESRESYEQYF	TGTGCCAGCAGTGAATCCCGGGAGTCCTACGAGCAGTACTTC
TRBV30	TRBJ1-5	TRBD1	NA	CAWRRTGGLNQPQHF	TGTGCCTGGAGGAGGACAGGAGGTCTCAATCAGCCCCAGCATTTT
TRBV6-1	TRBJ2-7	TRBD2	NA	CASSEVTSGSYEQYF	TGTGCCAGCAGTGAAGTGACTAGCGGCTCCTACGAGCAGTACTTC
TRBV2	TRBJ1-5	NA	NA	CASSAPNRDSHQPQHF	TGTGCCAGCAGTGCCCCAAACAGGGATTCGCATCAGCCCCAGCATTTT
TRBV5-1	TRBJ1-1	TRBD1	NA	CASSSTGAEAFF	TGCGCCAGCAGCTCCACAGGGGCTGAAGCTTTCTTT
TRBV2	TRBJ2-1	NA	many	CASSAWKATDNEQFF	TGTGCCAGCAGTGCCTGGAAGGCCACCGACAATGAGCAGTTCTTC
TRBV27	TRBJ2-3	TRBD2	NA	CASSLLAGRSTDTQYF	TGTGCCAGCAGTTTACTAGCGGGCCGAAGCACAGATACGCAGTATTTT
TRBV27	TRBJ2-1	TRBD2	few	CASRYSGNRNEQFF	TGTGCCAGCAGGTATAGCGGGAATAGGAATGAGCAGTTCTTC
TRBV4-1	TRBJ2-1	NA	once	CASSLPRGDEQFF	TGCGCCAGCAGCCTTCCCAGGGGGGATGAGCAGTTCTTC
TRBV30	TRBJ2-2	NA	few	CAWGQRVDGELFF	TGTGCCTGGGGACAGAGGGTTGACGGGGAGCTGTTTTTT
TRBV7-6	TRBJ2-7	NA	NA	CASSLKQGYEQYF	TGTGCCAGCAGCTTAAAACAGGGTTACGAGCAGTACTTC
TRBV5-8	TRBJ2-3	TRBD2	NA	CASRKTGTSGRSEHTDTQYF	TGTGCCAGCAGAAAAACCGGGACTAGCGGGAGGTCGGAACACACAGATACGCAGTATTTT
TRBV7-8	TRBJ1-5	TRBD1	NA	CASSLGTGFRNQPQHF	TGTGCCAGCAGCCTCGGGACAGGGTTTCGCAATCAGCCCCAGCATTTT
TRBV7-6	TRBJ2-7	TRBD1	NA	CASSSNRGSSYEQYF	TGTGCCAGCAGCTCCAACAGGGGTAGCTCCTACGAGCAGTACTTC
TRBV6-1	TRBJ1-2	NA	NA	CASSDRGAFNYGYTF	TGTGCCAGCAGTGATCGAGGGGCTTTTAACTATGGCTACACCTTC
TRBV19	TRBJ1-5	NA	NA	CASSILSTDWNSNQPQHF	TGTGCCAGTAGTATACTGTCCACCGACTGGAATAGCAATCAGCCCCAGCATTTT
TRBV25-1	TRBJ2-7	NA	NA	CASSPTVGPYEQYF	TGTGCCAGCAGTCCAACCGTGGGGCCCTACGAGCAGTACTTC
TRBV29-1	TRBJ2-7	TRBD1	NA	CSVEGQLAYEQYF	TGCAGCGTTGAGGGACAGCTAGCCTACGAGCAGTACTTC
TRBV11-2	TRBJ2-7	TRBD1	NA	CASSSGTATYEQYF	TGTGCCAGCAGCTCCGGGACAGCAACCTACGAGCAGTACTTC
TRBV28	TRBJ2-7	TRBD2	NA	CASSFRGSLYEQYF	TGTGCCAGCAGTTTCCGCGGGAGTCTGTACGAGCAGTACTTC
TRBV10-3	TRBJ2-1	NA	NA	CAISETGSSYNEQFF	TGTGCCATCAGTGAAACCGGGAGCTCCTACAATGAGCAGTTCTTC
TRBV7-8	TRBJ2-7	NA	NA	CASSHISYEQYF	TGTGCCAGCAGCCATATCTCCTACGAGCAGTACTTC
TRBV29-1	TRBJ2-7	NA	NA	CSVEETSSGEQYF	TGCAGCGTTGAAGAGACTAGTTCCGGCGAGCAGTACTTC
TRBV18	TRBJ2-7	NA	few	CASSPLYEQYF	TGTGCCAGCTCACCGCTGTACGAGCAGTACTTC
TRBV2	TRBJ2-3	NA	NA	CASSRRRDTQYF	TGTGCCAGCAGCAGACGCCGGGATACGCAGTATTTT
TRBV30	TRBJ2-5	NA	NA	CAWTPAPGSQETQYF	TGTGCCTGGACCCCGGCCCCGGGGAGCCAAGAGACCCAGTACTTC
TRBV28	TRBJ2-3	NA	NA	CASSPLDRPSTDTQYF	TGTGCCAGCAGCCCCTTGGACCGACCCAGCACAGATACGCAGTATTTT
TRBV6-5	TRBJ1-5	NA	NA	CASSTRGRNQPQHF	TGTGCCAGCAGTACTCGGGGTCGGAATCAGCCCCAGCATTTT